The next 16 T cell receptor beta chains were all read from a single sample in a study of T cell responses to AZD1222 COVID-19 vaccine. Method: immunoSEQ multiplex PCR; TCRdb's copy keeps in-frame clones and lacks some. Counted here are roughly 190,000 clones, around 94% occurring once; the ten biggest clones make up roughly 1.4%. The sample in question was peripheral blood, obtained on day 0 of AZD1222 vaccination. Every receptor here comes from an adult in good health.

The rearrangement links TRBV6-2 or TRBV6-3 to TRBJ1-5; 10 bases align to TRBD1. V lost 4 bases and J lost 5; bases outside the gene matches: 11. Germline values: CDR1 MNHEY, CDR2 SVGEGT. The CDR3 spans 17 residues. CDR3 protein: CASSSLPGTGVHQPQHF. The CDR3 DNA is TGTGCCAGCAGTTCCCTCCCTGGGACAGGGGTTCATCAGCCCCAGCATTTT.

The chain recombines TRBV19 with TRBJ2-3, with D possibly being TRBD1 or TRBD2 (5 bases each). V lost 7 bases, J lost 2 bases, and 28 bases lay in between. In germline, CDR1 is LNHDA, CDR2 SQIVND (reference sequence). The CDR3 consists of 19 residues. The CDR3 DNA reads as TGTGCCAGTACCCGGGACCGAGGAGCCCCTTCACAAAACACAGATACGCAGTATTTT. Translation gives CASTRDRGAPSQNTDTQYF.

This chain uses TRBV6-2 or TRBV6-3 with TRBJ1-5; D remains unclear. The V gene's germline CDR1 is MNHEY and CDR2 SVGEGT. Trimming took 3 bases from V and 7 from J, leaving 7 bases between them. The CDR3 spans 12 residues. The CDR3 DNA follows: TGTGCCAGCAGTTATTCGTTACAGCCCCAGCATTTT. The encoded protein is CASSYSLQPQHF.

V usage is TRBV5-4 and J usage is TRBJ2-1; tentatively, D is TRBD2 (7 bases). The CDR3 loop spans 17 amino acids. From germline, CDR1 is SGHNT and CDR2 YYREEE (reference sequence). V was cut by 0 bases and J by 8 bases, with 21 bases left in between. CDR3 DNA sequence: TGTGCCAGCAGCTTGGCCGGCGGGGGCACCGGGAGACATGAGCAGTTCTTC. This sequence encodes CASSLAGGGTGRHEQFF.

The chain recombines TRBV5-3 with TRBJ1-3; D gene ambiguous. TRBV5-3 carries the ORF label, with uncertain function. The CDR3 covers 13 residues. Trimming took 10 bases from V and 7 from J, leaving 18 bases between them. CDR3 in DNA: TGTGCCCCGGTTGCCCAGCGGCTTAACACCATATATTTT. Translation: CAPVAQRLNTIYF.

The chain couples TRBV3-1 (or the pseudogene TRBV3-2) to TRBJ1-5; D not certain. The germline V gene has CDR1 LGHDT and CDR2 YNNKEL (reference sequence). The CDR3 is 15 amino acids. The ends were cut back, 0 bases at V and 1 base at J, with 7 bases in the middle. Here the CDR3 DNA reads TGTGCCAGCAGCCAAGACAGGAGGAGCAATCAGCCCCAGCATTTT. Translation: CASSQDRRSNQPQHF.

This chain connects TRBV5-6 to TRBJ2-1, with D possibly being TRBD2 (5 bases). V was cut by 3 bases and J by 6 bases, with 10 bases left in between. CDR1 and CDR2 (germline): SGHDT, YYEEEE. CDR3 size: 13 residues. This CDR3 reads CASSWELFNEQFF. In DNA form, the CDR3 reads TGTGCCAGCAGCTGGGAGCTCTTCAATGAGCAGTTCTTC.

The chain carries TRBV10-1 and TRBJ1-4, with unresolved D. The germline CDR1 and CDR2 sequences are WNHNN and SYGVQD (reference sequence). The V end lost 0 bases, the J end lost 8 bases, and 13 bases lay between the germline ends. The CDR3 is 15 residues long. CDR3: CASSESRGFDEKLFF. CDR3 coding DNA: TGCGCCAGCAGTGAGTCGAGAGGGTTCGACGAAAAACTGTTTTTT.

The CDR3 spells CASSFEDRVPHSPLHF. The CDR3 nucleotides are TGTGCCAGCAGCTTTGAGGACAGGGTACCTCATTCACCCCTCCACTTT. The rearrangement uses TRBV5-6 and TRBJ1-6; 8 bases are a match to TRBD1. Per germline, CDR1 SGHDT and CDR2 YYEEEE. The CDR3 runs 16 residues. The trim removed 2 bases at V and 8 bases at J, leaving 9 bases unmatched.

The J gene is TRBJ2-5, the V gene TRBV5-4; 8 bases are shared with TRBD1. The CDR3 loop spans 16 amino acids. CDR1 and CDR2 (germline): SGHNT, YYREEE (reference sequence). J was trimmed by 4 bases and V by 4 bases; bases with no gene match: 12. The CDR3 sequence: CASSAGQDRGGETQYF. CDR3 nucleotides: TGTGCCAGCAGCGCGGGACAGGATAGGGGTGGAGAGACCCAGTACTTC.

Remarks on this clone: Other DNA sequences within the sample encode an identical CDR3. J is TRBJ1-1 and V is TRBV24-1; D is unclear. V dropped 3 bases and J dropped 1 base, with 8 bases sitting between them. Germline CDR1 KGHDR, CDR2 SFDVKD. The CDR3 has 14 residues. CDR3 amino acids: CATSDGGKNTEAFF. The CDR3 bases are TGTGCCACCAGTGATGGCGGAAAGAACACTGAAGCTTTCTTT.

The V gene is TRBV9, the J gene TRBJ1-2; 9 bases are shared with TRBD1. The length of the CDR3 is 13 residues. The germline CDR1 and CDR2 sequences are SGDLS and YYNGEE. The junction had 10 bases not matched to a gene; V was cut back by 3 bases and J by 13 bases. The CDR3 bases are TGTGCCAGCAGCGGCGGGACAGGGACTTCTTTCACCTTC. It codes for CASSGGTGTSFTF.

The rearrangement links TRBV3-1 (or the pseudogene TRBV3-2) to TRBJ1-6; no firm D call. Germline CDR1 is LGHDT and CDR2 is YNNKEL (reference sequence). The CDR3 contains 14 residues. The V gene lost 1 base and the J gene lost 6 bases, with 7 bases spanning the gap. CDR3 coding DNA: TGTGCCAGCAGCCAAGTAGCCAGTAATTCACCCCTCCACTTT. Translating it yields CASSQVASNSPLHF.

V is TRBV3-1 (or the pseudogene TRBV3-2) and J is TRBJ1-2, with D tentatively TRBD1 (6 bases). V was cut by 0 bases and J by 8 bases, with 13 bases left in between. The V gene's germline CDR1 is LGHDT and CDR2 YNNKEL (reference sequence). The CDR3 is 14 residues long. The CDR3 DNA sequence: TGTGCCAGCAGCCAAGATTTCACGGGGGGCGGCTACACCTTC. This encodes CASSQDFTGGGYTF.

CDR3 DNA sequence: TGTGCCATCAGTGAGTCAGGAACAACCTACGAGCAGTACTTC. Translating gives CAISESGTTYEQYF. The V and J genes are TRBV10-3 and TRBJ2-7; D is ambiguous. The V end was cut by 0 bases, the J end by 2 bases, with 8 bases between. Germline V CDR1 and CDR2: ENHRY, SYGVKD. CDR3 length equals 14 residues.

This clone has a single count. V gene TRBV19 combines with J gene TRBJ1-6; 9 nucleotides match TRBD1. Germline CDR1 reads LNHDA; CDR2 reads SQIVND (reference sequence). The CDR3 sequence is 15 residues long. Losses at the gene ends were 3 bases for V and 9 bases for J; bases not matched to a gene: 6. The CDR3 here is CASSITGGGGSPLHF. The DNA of the CDR3 is TGTGCCAGTAGTATTACAGGGGGCGGAGGTTCACCCCTCCACTTT.